A selection of T cell receptor beta chains follows, all from one sample in a study of blood T cell repertoires in COVID-19. Here immunoSEQ multiplex PCR was the method, and the copy in TCRdb shows in-frame clones only, minus some. Among over 150,000 clones, 87% were seen once, and the ten largest hold about 3.9%. The sequenced material came from peripheral blood. These receptors all stem from a woman aged 60-70 years who had recovered from COVID-19. The CDR3 runs from the conserved cysteine through the conserved F or W. D genes are given only for firm matches. A row's size may be missing; if present it is once, few, many or a size class.

CDR3aa: CASSTQGQPQHF; CDR3nt: TGTGCCAGCAGTACACAGGGTCAGCCCCAGCATTTT; abundance: .; j_gene: TRBJ1-5; v_gene: TRBV7-9; d_gene: .; len: 12
CDR3aa: CASRAGTLNYNSPLHF; CDR3nt: TGTGCCAGCAGGGCCGGGACACTAAACTATAATTCACCCCTCCACTTT; abundance: .; j_gene: TRBJ1-6; v_gene: TRBV4-2; d_gene: .; len: 16
CDR3aa: CASSGPGGYQETQYF; CDR3nt: TGTGCCAGCAGTGGGCCAGGGGGCTACCAAGAGACCCAGTACTTC; abundance: .; j_gene: TRBJ2-5; v_gene: TRBV2; d_gene: TRBD1; len: 15
CDR3aa: CASSLKGLAGLKTQYF; CDR3nt: TGTGCCAGCAGTTTAAAGGGACTAGCGGGGCTGAAGACCCAGTACTTC; abundance: .; j_gene: TRBJ2-5; v_gene: TRBV28; d_gene: TRBD2; len: 16
CDR3aa: CASTLQGGGYTF; CDR3nt: TGTGCCAGCACTCTACAGGGGGGCGGCTACACCTTC; abundance: .; j_gene: TRBJ1-2; v_gene: TRBV28; d_gene: TRBD1; len: 12
CDR3aa: CASRSSIDRVYGYTF; CDR3nt: TGTGCCAGCAGATCCAGCATCGACAGGGTTTATGGCTACACCTTC; abundance: .; j_gene: TRBJ1-2; v_gene: TRBV6-5; d_gene: TRBD1; len: 15
CDR3aa: CASSQDLYGTQYF; CDR3nt: TGTGCCAGCAGCCAAGATCTTTACGGGACCCAGTACTTC; abundance: once; j_gene: TRBJ2-5; v_gene: TRBV14; d_gene: .; len: 13
CDR3aa: CASSLDGRVDSGANVLTF; CDR3nt: TGTGCCAGCAGCTTGGATGGGCGGGTGGACTCTGGGGCCAACGTCCTGACTTTC; abundance: .; j_gene: TRBJ2-6; v_gene: TRBV5-4; d_gene: .; len: 18
CDR3aa: CASRIRMAGTSAGTQYF; CDR3nt: TGTGCCAGCAGAATACGGATGGCCGGGACTAGCGCAGGGACCCAGTACTTC; abundance: .; j_gene: TRBJ2-5; v_gene: TRBV2; d_gene: TRBD2; len: 17
CDR3aa: CASSYQGAAYNEQFF; CDR3nt: TGTGCCAGCAGCTATCAGGGGGCAGCGTACAATGAGCAGTTCTTC; abundance: .; j_gene: TRBJ2-1; v_gene: TRBV7-3; d_gene: TRBD1; len: 15